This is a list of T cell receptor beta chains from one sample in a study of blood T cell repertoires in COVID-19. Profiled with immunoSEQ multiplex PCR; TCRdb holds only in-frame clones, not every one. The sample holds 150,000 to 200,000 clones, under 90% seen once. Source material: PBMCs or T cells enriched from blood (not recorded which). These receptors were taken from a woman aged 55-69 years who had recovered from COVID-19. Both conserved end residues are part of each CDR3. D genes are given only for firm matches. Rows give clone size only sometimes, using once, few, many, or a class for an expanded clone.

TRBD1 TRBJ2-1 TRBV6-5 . TGTGCCAGCAGTTACGGGGACAGAATAGAACAGTTCTTC CASSYGDRIEQFF
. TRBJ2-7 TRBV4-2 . TGTGCCAGCAGCCCGAGATGGAAGCCCCCTAGAGAGCAGTACTTC CASSPRWKPPREQYF
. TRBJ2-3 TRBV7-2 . TGTGCCAGCAGCTTAGAAAGCCCAGATACGCAGTATTTT CASSLESPDTQYF
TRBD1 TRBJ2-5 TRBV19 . TGTGCCAGTCGGACAGGGAACGGTGAGACCCAGTACTTC CASRTGNGETQYF
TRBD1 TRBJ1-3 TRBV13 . TGTGCCAGCAGCTTAGGCCGGACAGGGGCAAACACCATATATTTT CASSLGRTGANTIYF
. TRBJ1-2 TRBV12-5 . TGTGCTAGTGGAACCGGGCCCCAACTAGGCGGCTACACCTTC CASGTGPQLGGYTF
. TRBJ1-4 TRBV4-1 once TGCGCCAGCAGCCAAGTTGGTGGGGGAGGGGGAAAACTGTTTTTT CASSQVGGGGGKLFF
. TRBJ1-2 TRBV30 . TGTGCCTGGACCACAGGGACCGTCTATGGCTACACCTTC CAWTTGTVYGYTF
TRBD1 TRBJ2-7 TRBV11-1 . TGTGCCAGCAGCAAAGGACAGGGGTCAGCTGCCTACGAGCAGTACTTC CASSKGQGSAAYEQYF
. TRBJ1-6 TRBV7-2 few TGTGCCAGCAGCTTACCCCGGAATTCACCCCTCCACTTT CASSLPRNSPLHF
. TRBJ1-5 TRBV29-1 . TGCAGCGTTGGAGAGACAGGAGGTTATCAGCCCCAGCATTTT CSVGETGGYQPQHF
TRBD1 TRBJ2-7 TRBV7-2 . TGTGCCAGCAGCTTACCAGGGGGTTACGAGCAGTACTTC CASSLPGGYEQYF
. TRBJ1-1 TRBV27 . TGTGCCAGCAGTTTATCGACCCCGAGGTATACTGAAGCTTTCTTT CASSLSTPRYTEAFF
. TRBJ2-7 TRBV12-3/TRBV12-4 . TGTGCCAGCAGGCGGGACTCCTACGAGCAGTACTTC CASRRDSYEQYF
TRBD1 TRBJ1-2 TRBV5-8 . TGTGCCAGCAGCCCTGGACAGGGCCCAAACTATGGCTACACCTTC CASSPGQGPNYGYTF
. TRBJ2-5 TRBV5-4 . TGTGCCAGCAGCGAGTACCAAGAGACCCAGTACTTC CASSEYQETQYF
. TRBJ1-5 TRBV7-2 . TGTGCCAGCAGCTTAGCGCTTTCCACACAGCCCCAGCATTTT CASSLALSTQPQHF
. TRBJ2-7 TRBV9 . TGTGCCAGCAGCGTAGGTTCCCAGAACTACGAGCAGTACTTC CASSVGSQNYEQYF
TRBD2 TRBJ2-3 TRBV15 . TGTGCCACCAGCAGAGACCTCATTAGCGGGGGGTGGGCAGATACGCAGTATTTT CATSRDLISGGWADTQYF
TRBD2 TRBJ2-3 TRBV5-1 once TGCGCCAGCAGCTCCGGGACTAGCGGGGGGGGTAGCACAGATACGCAGTATTTT CASSSGTSGGGSTDTQYF
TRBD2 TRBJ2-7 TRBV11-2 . TGTGCCAGCAGCTTAATGGGGACTAGCTTCCTCTACGAGCAGTACTTC CASSLMGTSFLYEQYF
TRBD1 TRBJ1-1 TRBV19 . TGTGCCAGTAGAGGACAGGGGGAGTCTGAAGCTTTCTTT CASRGQGESEAFF
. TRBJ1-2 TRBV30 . TGTGCCTGGGGCCAGGGGAGTGGCTACACCTTC CAWGQGSGYTF
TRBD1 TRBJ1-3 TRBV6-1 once TGTGCCAGCAGTGAAAGGGGGCCAGGAAACACCATATATTTT CASSERGPGNTIYF
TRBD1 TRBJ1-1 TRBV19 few TGTGCCAGTAACAGGGGAGACACTGAAGCTTTCTTT CASNRGDTEAFF
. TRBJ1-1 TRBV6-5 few TGTGCCACCGAACCTCCGGGAAGACGAACTGAAGCTTTCTTT CATEPPGRRTEAFF
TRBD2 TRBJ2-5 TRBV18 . TGTGCCAGCTCACCGGGGACTAGCGGCCAAGAGACCCAGTACTTC CASSPGTSGQETQYF
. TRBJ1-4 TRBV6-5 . TGTGCCAGCACCTCTGCCCTCCGGGTCGGTGAAAAACTGTTTTTT CASTSALRVGEKLFF
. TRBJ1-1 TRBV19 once TGTGCCAGTAGTATAGATCGGGGGGGCACTGAAGCTTTCTTT CASSIDRGGTEAFF
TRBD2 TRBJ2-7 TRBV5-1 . TGCGCCAGCAGCCCCCGGGTTAGCGGGGTTACCTACGAGCAGTACTTC CASSPRVSGVTYEQYF
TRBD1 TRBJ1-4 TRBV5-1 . TGCGCCAGCAGCCCCAGACAGGGGGCTAGCGAAAAACTGTTTTTT CASSPRQGASEKLFF
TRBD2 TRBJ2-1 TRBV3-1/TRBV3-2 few TGTGCCAGCGTAGGACAGGGCAGCGGGAAACTAGCGGGGGAAAGCTCCTACAATGAGCAGTTCTTC CASVGQGSGKLAGESSYNEQFF
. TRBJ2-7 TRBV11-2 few TGTGCCAGCAGTCTGAGGCAGGAGGGGAGGTACGAGCAGTACTTC CASSLRQEGRYEQYF
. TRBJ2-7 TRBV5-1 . TGCGCCAGCAGCCCCTTCTTTGTGCAGGGCGAGCAGTACTTC CASSPFFVQGEQYF
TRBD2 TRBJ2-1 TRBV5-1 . TGCGCCAGCAGCCTACTAGCGGGGGCCTCCTACAATGAGCAGTTCTTC CASSLLAGASYNEQFF
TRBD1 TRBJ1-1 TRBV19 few TGTGCCAGTAGTCCATCCCGGGACAGGGGCGCAGCTTTCTTT CASSPSRDRGAAFF
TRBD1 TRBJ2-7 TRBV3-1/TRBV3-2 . TGTGCCAGCAGCCAAGACTTCCAGGGGGACGAGCAGTACTTC CASSQDFQGDEQYF
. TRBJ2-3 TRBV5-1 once TGCGCCAGCAGCCCTCTACCGGGGGGCAGCACAGATACGCAGTATTTT CASSPLPGGSTDTQYF
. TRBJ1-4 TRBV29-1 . TGCAGCGTAAAGGACAGCGCGTCAACTAATGAAAAACTGTTTTTT CSVKDSASTNEKLFF
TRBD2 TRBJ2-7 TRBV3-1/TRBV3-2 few TGTGCCAGCAGCCAAGATCCCCCGGCGCTAGCGGGGGTCTACGAGCAGTACTTC CASSQDPPALAGVYEQYF
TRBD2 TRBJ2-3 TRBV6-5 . TGTGCCAGCAGTTTAGCGGGGGGGATCACAGATACGCAGTATTTT CASSLAGGITDTQYF
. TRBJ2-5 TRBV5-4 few TGTGCCAGCAGCTTTACAGTCCAAGAGACCCAGTACTTC CASSFTVQETQYF
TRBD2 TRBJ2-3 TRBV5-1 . TGCGCCAGCAGAGCGTCCCTAGCGGGGATCACAGATACGCAGTATTTT CASRASLAGITDTQYF
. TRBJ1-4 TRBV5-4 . TGTGCCAGCAGGGCGGGTGGCAGGAATGAAAAACTGTTTTTT CASRAGGRNEKLFF
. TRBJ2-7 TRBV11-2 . TGTGCCAGCAGCTTGGGGGGTTCCTACGAGCAGTACTTC CASSLGGSYEQYF
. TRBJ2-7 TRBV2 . TGTGCCATAACCGGGGGCTCCTACGAGCAGTACTTC CAITGGSYEQYF
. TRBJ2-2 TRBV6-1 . TGTGCCAGCAGTGAGACTACAGGGCTGCTCGGGGAGCTGTTTTTT CASSETTGLLGELFF
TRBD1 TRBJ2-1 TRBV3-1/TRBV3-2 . TGTGCCAGCAGCCACGGGACAGATTATTACAATGAGCAGTTCTTC CASSHGTDYYNEQFF
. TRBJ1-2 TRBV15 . TGTGCCACCAGCAGAGATCGGGGGGTCGGAAATGGCTACACCTTC CATSRDRGVGNGYTF